A selection of T cell receptor beta chains follows, all from one sample in a study of T-cell reconstitution after alpha-beta-depleted transplantation in children. Each CDR3 protein gets one entry after TCRdb re-called the PCR reads with MiXCR. Of approximately 97,000 distinct CDR3 sequences listed, about 6.8% are singletons. The sample in question was PBMCs, obtained before TCRalphabeta/CD19-depleted stem cell transplant. The receptors originated from a boy aged 2-9 years with acute lymphoblastic leukemia, due to receive a stem cell transplant. Both conserved end residues are part of each CDR3. A D gene is named only where the DNA matches it firmly. Clone size is not always given. Where it is, it says once, few, many or a class for expanded clones.

TRBV20-1	many	TRBD2	TRBJ2-2	CSAAGGGTGELFF	TGCAGTGCAGCGGGGGGAGGGACCGGGGAGCTGTTTTTT
TRBV5-1	many	TRBD2	TRBJ2-5	CASSPGLQEAETQYF	TGCGCCAGCAGCCCGGGACTACAAGAGGCTGAGACCCAGTACTTC
TRBV6-4	NA	TRBD2	TRBJ2-1	CASSQRGGYNEQFF	TGTGCCAGCAGCCAGCGGGGGGGATACAATGAGCAGTTCTTC
TRBV7-9	few	NA	TRBJ1-2	CASSSSGSTGPGYTF	TGTGCCAGCAGCTCCTCCGGGTCCACAGGTCCTGGCTACACCTTC
TRBV5-1	few	NA	TRBJ2-1	CASSAAWLNEQFF	TGCGCCAGCAGCGCCGCGTGGCTCAATGAGCAGTTCTTC
TRBV27	many	TRBD2	TRBJ2-5	CASSLKRGGKETQYF	TGTGCCAGCAGTTTAAAGCGGGGGGGAAAAGAGACCCAGTACTTC
TRBV20-1	NA	NA	TRBJ1-2	CSAREGVHYGYTF	TGCAGTGCTAGAGAAGGGGTTCACTATGGCTACACCTTC
TRBV5-1	many	NA	TRBJ2-7	CASSPGLLGHEQYF	TGCGCCAGCAGCCCGGGACTGCTGGGGCACGAGCAGTACTTC
TRBV11-2	many	NA	TRBJ2-3	CASGTSTDTQYF	TGTGCCAGCGGAACTAGCACAGATACGCAGTATTTT
TRBV7-2	NA	NA	TRBJ2-5	CASSPRGGAGETQYF	TGTGCCAGCAGCCCGAGGGGGGGGGCAGGGGAGACCCAGTACTTC
TRBV6-1	NA	NA	TRBJ1-2	CASSPNQLQANYGYTF	TGTGCCAGCAGTCCCAACCAATTACAGGCAAACTATGGCTACACCTTC
TRBV28	few	TRBD2	TRBJ2-7	CASTRTSGGYEQYF	TGTGCCAGCACCCGGACTAGCGGGGGTTACGAGCAGTACTTC
TRBV14	many	NA	TRBJ1-3	CASQDGWDGNTIYF	TGTGCCAGCCAGGACGGATGGGATGGAAACACCATATATTTT
TRBV6-5	NA	NA	TRBJ1-2	CASSYSRFLNYGYTF	TGTGCCAGCAGTTACTCTAGATTTCTTAACTATGGCTACACCTTC
TRBV6-2/TRBV6-3	NA	NA	TRBJ2-7	CSSSSGRYEQYF	TGTTCCAGCAGTTCCGGGCGCTACGAGCAGTACTTC
TRBV10-2	few	NA	TRBJ2-7	CASSIRGWEQYF	TGCGCCAGCAGTATACGGGGATGGGAGCAGTACTTC
TRBV2	many	NA	TRBJ1-6	CASRARGQGNPPLHF	TGTGCCAGCAGAGCCCGGGGACAAGGGAATCCACCCCTCCACTTT
TRBV19	NA	NA	TRBJ1-2	CASSLQVNYGYTF	TGTGCCAGTAGTTTACAGGTTAACTATGGCTACACCTTC
TRBV5-1	many	NA	TRBJ2-5	CASSIQETQYF	TGCGCCAGCAGCATCCAAGAGACCCAGTACTTC
TRBV20-1	NA	NA	TRBJ2-7	CSATPGSGGLTYEQYF	TGCAGTGCCACCCCCGGCTCCGGGGGTCTTACCTACGAGCAGTACTTC
TRBV3-1	many	NA	TRBJ1-2	CASSQGRGRSYTF	TGTGCCAGCAGCCAAGGGCGGGGGCGCAGCTACACCTTC
TRBV29-1	many	NA	TRBJ1-5	CSVSWGGDQPQHF	TGCAGCGTTTCCTGGGGGGGGGATCAGCCCCAGCATTTT
TRBV12-3/TRBV12-4	NA	NA	TRBJ2-3	CASSLVDTQYF	TGTGCCAGCAGTTTAGTTGATACGCAGTATTTT
TRBV6-2/TRBV6-3	many	NA	TRBJ1-2	CASSHTGTTYGGYTF	TGTGCCAGCAGCCATACCGGGACGACCTATGGTGGCTACACCTTC
TRBV4-1	NA	TRBD1	TRBJ2-5	CASSQATRGETQYF	TGCGCCAGCAGCCAAGCTACCAGGGGGGAGACCCAGTACTTC
TRBV4-2	few	NA	TRBJ1-1	CASSQGEVDTEAFF	TGTGCCAGCAGCCAAGGAGAAGTGGACACTGAAGCTTTCTTT
TRBV4-1	many	NA	TRBJ1-2	CASSQAGGARGGYTF	TGCGCCAGCAGCCAAGCGGGGGGCGCGCGCGGTGGCTACACCTTC
TRBV6-6	many	NA	TRBJ1-1	CASSYRNTEAFF	TGTGCCAGCAGTTACAGGAACACTGAAGCTTTCTTT
TRBV2	many	NA	TRBJ2-3	CASSLTGSADTQYF	TGTGCCAGCAGTTTAACAGGGAGTGCAGATACGCAGTATTTT
TRBV7-2	NA	NA	TRBJ2-1	CASSTGDPSYNEQFF	TGTGCCAGCAGCACCGGGGATCCCTCCTACAATGAGCAGTTCTTC
TRBV7-8	few	NA	TRBJ1-4	CASSFVSRSVGSSEKLFF	TGTGCCAGCAGCTTCGTCAGCAGGTCTGTCGGCAGTAGCGAAAAACTGTTTTTT
TRBV9	many	NA	TRBJ2-2	CASSVGRGRGTGELFF	TGTGCCAGCAGCGTAGGGAGGGGCAGGGGCACCGGGGAGCTGTTTTTT
TRBV20-1	NA	NA	TRBJ1-6	CSAGPGNNSPLHF	TGCAGTGCGGGGCCGGGCAATAATTCACCCCTCCACTTT
TRBV5-1	many	TRBD2	TRBJ2-1	CASSLVGLAGGSYNEQFF	TGCGCCAGCAGCTTGGTAGGGCTAGCGGGGGGCTCCTACAATGAGCAGTTCTTC
TRBV20-1	NA	TRBD1	TRBJ2-3	CSALTQGVRTDTQYF	TGCAGTGCCCTTACACAGGGGGTGCGGACAGATACGCAGTATTTT
TRBV5-1	many	NA	TRBJ2-7	CASSVQGHPTSYEQYF	TGCGCCAGCAGCGTACAGGGACACCCAACCTCCTACGAGCAGTACTTC
TRBV4-3	NA	NA	TRBJ2-5	CASSQDLRQAETQYF	TGCGCCAGCAGCCAAGATCTTCGACAGGCCGAGACCCAGTACTTC
TRBV6-1	many	TRBD1	TRBJ1-4	CASDPTGRGKLFF	TGTGCCAGCGACCCGACAGGGCGGGGGAAACTGTTTTTT
TRBV20-1	many	TRBD2	TRBJ2-3	CSATRDYWRDDSQYF	TGCAGTGCTACCCGGGACTATTGGCGGGATGATTCGCAGTATTTT
TRBV7-9	NA	NA	TRBJ2-5	CASSPRGALRLETQYF	TGTGCCAGCAGCCCCCGCGGGGCACTGCGGCTTGAGACCCAGTACTTC
TRBV5-1	many	TRBD1	TRBJ1-1	CASSSDRGDGTEAFF	TGCGCCAGCAGCTCAGACAGGGGGGATGGAACTGAAGCTTTCTTT
TRBV4-1	NA	TRBD1	TRBJ2-2	CASSQVPQGAGTGELFF	TGCGCCAGCAGCCAAGTCCCGCAGGGGGCGGGCACCGGGGAGCTGTTTTTT
TRBV6-4	NA	NA	TRBJ1-5	CASSTGLPWSNQPQHF	TGTGCCAGCAGTACCGGACTCCCGTGGAGCAATCAGCCCCAGCATTTT
TRBV5-5	NA	NA	TRBJ2-7	CASSWDPGWGRYEQYF	TGTGCCAGCAGCTGGGACCCAGGGTGGGGAAGATACGAGCAGTACTTC
TRBV4-1	many	TRBD1	TRBJ2-5	CASSPLRGSGTGGPGGETQYF	TGCGCCAGCAGCCCCCTAAGGGGATCCGGGACAGGGGGGCCCGGAGGAGAGACCCAGTACTTC
TRBV20-1	many	TRBD1	TRBJ2-1	CSATSPQGAFTNEQFF	TGCAGTGCTACATCCCCTCAGGGGGCGTTTACCAATGAGCAGTTCTTC
TRBV6-5	many	NA	TRBJ2-7	CASSSPVGQSYEQYF	TGTGCCAGCAGTTCCCCTGTCGGGCAGAGCTACGAGCAGTACTTC
TRBV20-1	many	NA	TRBJ1-6	CSATKRVWGTGSPLHF	TGCAGTGCTACCAAGCGAGTCTGGGGGACGGGCTCACCCCTCCACTTT
TRBV19	few	TRBD2	TRBJ2-3	CASSKRGLAGGTDTQYF	TGTGCCAGTAGTAAGAGGGGACTAGCGGGCGGGACAGATACGCAGTATTTT
TRBV9	NA	TRBD1	TRBJ2-7	CASSVGQGIGEQYF	TGTGCCAGCAGCGTCGGACAGGGTATCGGCGAGCAGTACTTC
TRBV15	few	TRBD1	TRBJ2-7	CATSRGDRGGYEQYF	TGTGCCACCAGCAGAGGGGACAGGGGGGGCTACGAGCAGTACTTC